This TCR beta chain was profiled in a study of shared clonotypes between healthy human individuals. Study details: A donor's plate count was three for CD4 naive and three for CD4 memory; CD8 naive had two and CD8 memory one.

Study outcomes and limitations: Among the subsets, naive ones generally showed larger estimated richness than memory ones. Sharing across a handful of donors was seen in 4% to 5.5% of naive CD4 clonotypes.

Per the germline V gene, CDR1 is SNHLY and CDR2 is FYNNEI. J lost 14 bases, V lost 8 bases, and 8 bases had no gene match. This CDR3 has 11 residues. Terminally differentiated effector memory CD45RA+ cells were excluded from the naive CD8 cells, which were CD45RO-negative and positively selected for CCR7. Some clones are missing from TCRdb's copy, which holds only in-frame ones; the method was immunoSEQ multiplex PCR. Altogether about 680,000 clones are present, approximately 90% being singletons, with the ten largest covering 24%. This clone was seen once. Its antigen is not identified. The origin of this receptor is a man aged 25 to 45 in good health. The genes are TRBV2 and TRBJ2-1; 8 nucleotides line up with TRBD2. Material: naive CD8+ T cells sorted from blood. The CDR3 sequence: CASPSGSGEFF. The CDR3 DNA reads as TGTGCCAGCCCCAGCGGGAGCGGGGAGTTCTTC.